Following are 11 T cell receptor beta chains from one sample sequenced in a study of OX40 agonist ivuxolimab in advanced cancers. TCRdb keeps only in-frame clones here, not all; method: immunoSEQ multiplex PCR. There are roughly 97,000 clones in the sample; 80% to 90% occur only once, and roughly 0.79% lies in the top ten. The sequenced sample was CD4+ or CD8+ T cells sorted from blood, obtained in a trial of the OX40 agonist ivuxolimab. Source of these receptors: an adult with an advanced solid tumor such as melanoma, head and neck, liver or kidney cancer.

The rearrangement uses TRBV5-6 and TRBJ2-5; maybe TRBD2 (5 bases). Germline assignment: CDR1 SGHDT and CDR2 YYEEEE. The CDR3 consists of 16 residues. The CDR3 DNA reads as TGTGCTAAACAGCGGCAGCGACGACCGTACCAAGAGACCCAGTACTTC. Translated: CAKQRQRRPYQETQYF.

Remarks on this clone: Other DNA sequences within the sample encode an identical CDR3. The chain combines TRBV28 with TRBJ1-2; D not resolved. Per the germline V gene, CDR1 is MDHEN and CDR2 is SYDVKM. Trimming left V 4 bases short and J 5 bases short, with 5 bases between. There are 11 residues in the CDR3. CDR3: CASSSRYGYTF. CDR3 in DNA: TGTGCCAGCAGTTCACGTTATGGCTACACCTTC.

CDR3 in DNA: TGCGCCAGCAGCACCGCGTGGGCGGGGAGCACAGATACGCAGTATTTT. It translates to CASSTAWAGSTDTQYF. The V and J genes are TRBV5-1 and TRBJ2-3, with D perhaps TRBD2 (6 bases). CDR1 and CDR2 from the germline V gene are SGHRS and YFSETQ. V lost 4 bases and J lost 0, with 15 bases in between. The CDR3 is 16 amino acids.

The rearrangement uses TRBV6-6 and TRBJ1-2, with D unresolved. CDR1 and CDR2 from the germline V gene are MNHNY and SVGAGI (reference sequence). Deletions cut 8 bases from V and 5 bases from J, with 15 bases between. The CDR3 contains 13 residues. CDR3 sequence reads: CASGESALYGYTF. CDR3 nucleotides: TGTGCCAGCGGCGAGTCGGCGCTATATGGCTACACCTTC.

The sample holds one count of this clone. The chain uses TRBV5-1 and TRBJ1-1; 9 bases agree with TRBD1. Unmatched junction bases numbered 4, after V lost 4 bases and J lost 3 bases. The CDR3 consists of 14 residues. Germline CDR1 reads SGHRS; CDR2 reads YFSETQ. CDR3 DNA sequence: TGCGCCAGCAGCCCCGGGACAGGGCACACTGAAGCTTTCTTT. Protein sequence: CASSPGTGHTEAFF.

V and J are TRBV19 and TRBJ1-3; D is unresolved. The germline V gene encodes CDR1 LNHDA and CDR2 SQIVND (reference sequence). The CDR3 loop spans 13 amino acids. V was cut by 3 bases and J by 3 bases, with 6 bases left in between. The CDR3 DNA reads TGTGCCAGTAGTATGCGGAATGGAAACACCATATATTTT. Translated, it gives CASSMRNGNTIYF.

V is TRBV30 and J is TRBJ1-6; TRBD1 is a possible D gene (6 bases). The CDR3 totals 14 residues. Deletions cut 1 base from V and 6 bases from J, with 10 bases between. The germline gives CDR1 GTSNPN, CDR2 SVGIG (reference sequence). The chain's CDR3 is CAWSDGQPNSPLHF. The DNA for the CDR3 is TGTGCCTGGAGTGATGGACAGCCTAATTCACCCCTCCACTTT. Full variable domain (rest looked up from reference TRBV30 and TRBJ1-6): SQTIHQWPATLVQPVGSPLSLECTVEGTSNPNLYWYRQAAGRGLQLLFYSVGIGQISSEVPQNLSASRPQDRQFILSSKKLLLSDSGFYLCAWSDGQPNSPLHFGNGTRLTVT.

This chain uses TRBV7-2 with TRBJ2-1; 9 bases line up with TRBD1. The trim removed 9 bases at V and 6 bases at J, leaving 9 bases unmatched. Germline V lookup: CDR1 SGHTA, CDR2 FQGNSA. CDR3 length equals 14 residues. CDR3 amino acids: CASSNRGRTNEQFF. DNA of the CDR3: TGTGCCAGTTCGAACAGGGGGCGAACCAATGAGCAGTTCTTC.

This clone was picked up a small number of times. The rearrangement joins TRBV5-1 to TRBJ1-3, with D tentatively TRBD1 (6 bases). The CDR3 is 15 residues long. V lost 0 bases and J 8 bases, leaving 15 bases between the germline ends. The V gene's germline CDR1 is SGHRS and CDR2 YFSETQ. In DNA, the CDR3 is TGCGCCAGCAGCTTGGGAGGCACACAGGGTCACACCATATATTTT. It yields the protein CASSLGGTQGHTIYF.

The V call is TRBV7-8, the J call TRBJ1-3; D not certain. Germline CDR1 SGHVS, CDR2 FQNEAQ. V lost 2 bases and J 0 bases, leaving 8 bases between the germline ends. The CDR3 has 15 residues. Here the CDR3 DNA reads TGTGCCAGCAGCTTAAAAGGGAGCTCTGGAAACACCATATATTTT. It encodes CASSLKGSSGNTIYF.

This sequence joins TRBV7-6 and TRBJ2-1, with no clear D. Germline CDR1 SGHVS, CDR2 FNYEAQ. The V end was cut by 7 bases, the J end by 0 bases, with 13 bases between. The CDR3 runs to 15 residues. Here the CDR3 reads CASTLQYYSYNEQFF. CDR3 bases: TGTGCCAGCACCCTACAGTACTACTCCTACAATGAGCAGTTCTTC. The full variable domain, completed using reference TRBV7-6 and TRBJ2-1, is GAGVSQSPRYKVTKRGQDVALRCDPISGHVSLYWYRQALGQGPEFLTYFNYEAQQDKSGLPNDRFSAERPEGSISTLTIQRTEQRDSAMYRCASTLQYYSYNEQFFGPGTRLTVL.